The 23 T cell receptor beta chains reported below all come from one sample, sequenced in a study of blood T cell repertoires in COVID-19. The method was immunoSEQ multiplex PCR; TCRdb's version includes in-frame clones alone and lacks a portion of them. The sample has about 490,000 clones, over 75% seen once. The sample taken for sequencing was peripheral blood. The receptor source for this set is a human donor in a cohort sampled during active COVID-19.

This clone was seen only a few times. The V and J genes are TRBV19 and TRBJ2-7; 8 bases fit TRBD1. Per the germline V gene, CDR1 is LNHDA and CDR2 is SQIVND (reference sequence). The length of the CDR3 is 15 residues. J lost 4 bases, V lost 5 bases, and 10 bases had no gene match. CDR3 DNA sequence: TGTGCCAGTAGTGAAAGACAGGGGTCGAAGTACGAGCAGTACTTC. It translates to CASSERQGSKYEQYF.

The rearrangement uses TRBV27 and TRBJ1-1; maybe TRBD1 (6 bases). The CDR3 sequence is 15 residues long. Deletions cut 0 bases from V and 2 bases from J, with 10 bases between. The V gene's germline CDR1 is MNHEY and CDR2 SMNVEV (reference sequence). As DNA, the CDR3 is TGTGCCAGCAGTTTATCCCCACAGGGTAACACTGAAGCTTTCTTT. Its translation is CASSLSPQGNTEAFF.

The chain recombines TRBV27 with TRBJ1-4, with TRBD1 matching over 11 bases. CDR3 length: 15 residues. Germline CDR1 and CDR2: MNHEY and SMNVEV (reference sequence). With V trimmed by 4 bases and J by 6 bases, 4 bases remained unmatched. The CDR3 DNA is TGTGCCAGCAGTTCCTTGGGACAGGGGGATGAAAAACTGTTTTTT. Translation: CASSSLGQGDEKLFF.

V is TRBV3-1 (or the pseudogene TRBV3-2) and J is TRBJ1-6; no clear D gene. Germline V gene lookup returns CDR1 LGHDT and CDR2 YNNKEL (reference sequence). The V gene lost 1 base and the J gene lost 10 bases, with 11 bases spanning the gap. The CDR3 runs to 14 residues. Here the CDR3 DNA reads TGTGCCAGCAGCCAAGTTAGCAGTCTATCACCCCTCCACTTT. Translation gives CASSQVSSLSPLHF.

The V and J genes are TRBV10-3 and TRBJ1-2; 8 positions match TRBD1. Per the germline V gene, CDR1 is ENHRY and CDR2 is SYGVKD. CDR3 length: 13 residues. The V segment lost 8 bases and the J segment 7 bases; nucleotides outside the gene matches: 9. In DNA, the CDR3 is TGTGCCATCGGGGGTGACAGGGGATCTGGCTACACCTTC. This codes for CAIGGDRGSGYTF.

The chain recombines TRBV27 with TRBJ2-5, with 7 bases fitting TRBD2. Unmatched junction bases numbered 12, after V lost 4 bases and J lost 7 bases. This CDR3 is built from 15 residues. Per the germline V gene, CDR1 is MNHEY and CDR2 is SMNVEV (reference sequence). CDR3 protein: CASSWTREGHGTQYF. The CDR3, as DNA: TGTGCCAGCAGTTGGACGAGGGAGGGGCACGGGACCCAGTACTTC.

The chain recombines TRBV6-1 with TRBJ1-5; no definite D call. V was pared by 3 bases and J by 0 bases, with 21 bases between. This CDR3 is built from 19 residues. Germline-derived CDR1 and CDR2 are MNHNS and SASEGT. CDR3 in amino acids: CASSDREVKKRYSNQPQHF. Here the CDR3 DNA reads TGTGCCAGCAGTGACCGGGAAGTTAAAAAGAGATATAGCAATCAGCCCCAGCATTTT.

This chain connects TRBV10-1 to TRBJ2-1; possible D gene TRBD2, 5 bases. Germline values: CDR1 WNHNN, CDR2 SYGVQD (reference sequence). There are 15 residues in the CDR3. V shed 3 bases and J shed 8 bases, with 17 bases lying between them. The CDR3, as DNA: TGCGCCAGCAGTGACCCTAGCCGAGGCAGCGATGAGCAGTTCTTC. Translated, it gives CASSDPSRGSDEQFF.

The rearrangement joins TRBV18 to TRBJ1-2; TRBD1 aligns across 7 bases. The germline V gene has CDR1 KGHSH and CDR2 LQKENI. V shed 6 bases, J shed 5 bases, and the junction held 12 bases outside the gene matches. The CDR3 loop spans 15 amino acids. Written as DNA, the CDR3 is TGTGCCAGCTCCCAAACCGCCGGGACAGTGTATGGCTACACCTTC. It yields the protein CASSQTAGTVYGYTF.

Here the CDR3 reads CATSDWGTTYEQYF. CDR3 DNA: TGTGCCACCAGTGATTGGGGCACTACCTACGAGCAGTACTTC. This sequence joins TRBV24-1 and TRBJ2-7; tentatively, D is TRBD1 (5 bases). This CDR3 comprises 14 residues. Trimming pared 2 bases from V and 2 bases from J, leaving 9 bases between. Germline lookup yields CDR1 KGHDR and CDR2 SFDVKD.

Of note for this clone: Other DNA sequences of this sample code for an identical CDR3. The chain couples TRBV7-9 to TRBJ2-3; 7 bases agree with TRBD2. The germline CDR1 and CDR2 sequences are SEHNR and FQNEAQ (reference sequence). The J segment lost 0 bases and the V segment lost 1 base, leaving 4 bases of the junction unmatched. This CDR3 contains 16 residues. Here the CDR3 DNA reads TGTGCCAGCAGCTTAGTAGCTAGCGGCAGCACAGATACGCAGTATTTT. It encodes CASSLVASGSTDTQYF.

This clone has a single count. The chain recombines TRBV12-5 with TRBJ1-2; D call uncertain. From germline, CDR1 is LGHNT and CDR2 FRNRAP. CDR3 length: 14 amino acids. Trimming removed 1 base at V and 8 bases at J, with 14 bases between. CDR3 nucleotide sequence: TGTGCTAGTGGTTTGGAGGAGACGGTTCGGGGCTACACCTTC. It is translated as CASGLEETVRGYTF.

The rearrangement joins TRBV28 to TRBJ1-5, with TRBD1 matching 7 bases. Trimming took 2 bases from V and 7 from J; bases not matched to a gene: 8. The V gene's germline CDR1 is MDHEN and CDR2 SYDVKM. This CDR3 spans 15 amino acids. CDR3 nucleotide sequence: TGTGCCAGCAGTTTACCGACAGGGTCTGAACAGCCCCAGCATTTT. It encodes CASSLPTGSEQPQHF.

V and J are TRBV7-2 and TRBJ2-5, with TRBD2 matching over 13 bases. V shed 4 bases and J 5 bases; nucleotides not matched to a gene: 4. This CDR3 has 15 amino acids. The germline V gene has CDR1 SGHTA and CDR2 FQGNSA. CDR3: CASSSGLAGTETQYF. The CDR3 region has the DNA TGTGCCAGCAGCTCGGGACTAGCGGGAACGGAGACCCAGTACTTC.

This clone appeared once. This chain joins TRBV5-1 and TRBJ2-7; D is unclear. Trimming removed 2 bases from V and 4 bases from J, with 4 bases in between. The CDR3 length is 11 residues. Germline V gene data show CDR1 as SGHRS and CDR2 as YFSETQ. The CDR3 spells CASSFQYEQYF. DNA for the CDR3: TGCGCCAGCAGCTTTCAATACGAGCAGTACTTC.

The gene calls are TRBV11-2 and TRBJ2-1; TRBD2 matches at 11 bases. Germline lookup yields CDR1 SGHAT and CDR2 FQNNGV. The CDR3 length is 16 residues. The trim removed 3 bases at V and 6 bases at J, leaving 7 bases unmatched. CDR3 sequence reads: CASSFPTSGRSNEQFF. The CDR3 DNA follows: TGTGCCAGCAGCTTCCCCACTAGCGGGAGATCCAATGAGCAGTTCTTC.

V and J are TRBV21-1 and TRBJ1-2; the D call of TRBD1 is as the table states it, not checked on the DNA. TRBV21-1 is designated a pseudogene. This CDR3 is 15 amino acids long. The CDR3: CASSKGRDRTDGYTF. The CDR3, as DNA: TGTGCCAGCAGCAAAGGCCGGGACAGAACCGATGGCTACACCTTC.

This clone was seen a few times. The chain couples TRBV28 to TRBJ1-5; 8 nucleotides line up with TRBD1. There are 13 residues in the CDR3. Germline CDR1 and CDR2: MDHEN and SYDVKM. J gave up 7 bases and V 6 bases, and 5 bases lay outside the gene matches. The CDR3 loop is CASRDRVGQPQHF. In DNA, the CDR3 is TGTGCCAGCAGGGACAGGGTGGGGCAGCCCCAGCATTTT. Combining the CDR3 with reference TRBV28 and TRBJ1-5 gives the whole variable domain DVKVTQSSRYLVKRTGEKVFLECVQDMDHENMFWYRQDPGLGLRLIYFSYDVKMKEKGDIPEGYSVSREKKERFSLILESASTNQTSMYLCASRDRVGQPQHFGDGTRLSIL.

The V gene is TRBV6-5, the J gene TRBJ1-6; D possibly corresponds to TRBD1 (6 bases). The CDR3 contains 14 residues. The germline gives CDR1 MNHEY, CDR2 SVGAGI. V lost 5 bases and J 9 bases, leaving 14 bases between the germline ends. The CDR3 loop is CASSIQGFISPLHF. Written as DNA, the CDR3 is TGTGCCAGCAGTATACAGGGTTTCATTTCACCCCTCCACTTT.

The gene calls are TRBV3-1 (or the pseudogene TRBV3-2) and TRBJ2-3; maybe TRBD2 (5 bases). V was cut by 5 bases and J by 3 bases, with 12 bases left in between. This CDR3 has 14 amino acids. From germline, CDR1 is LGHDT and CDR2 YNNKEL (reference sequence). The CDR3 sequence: CASSKYGETDTQYF. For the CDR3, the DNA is TGTGCCAGCAGCAAGTATGGGGAGACAGATACGCAGTATTTT.

The CDR3 nucleotides are TGTGCCAGCAGTCAATCCCGGGTAACTGCCTACAATGAGCAGTTCTTC. Protein: CASSQSRVTAYNEQFF. This chain joins TRBV27 and TRBJ2-1; D ambiguous. The CDR3 totals 16 residues. Germline V lookup: CDR1 MNHEY, CDR2 SMNVEV (reference sequence). V gave up 5 bases and J gave up 2 bases, with 16 bases separating them.

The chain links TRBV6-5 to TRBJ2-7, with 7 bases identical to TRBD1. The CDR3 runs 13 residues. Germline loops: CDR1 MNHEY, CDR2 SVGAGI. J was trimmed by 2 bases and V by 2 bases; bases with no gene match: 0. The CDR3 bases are TGTGCCAGCAGTTACAGGGGGCCCTACGAGCAGTACTTC. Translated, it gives CASSYRGPYEQYF.

CDR3 amino acids: CACNPGLGPTGELFF. CDR3 DNA sequence: TGTGCCTGCAATCCGGGACTAGGCCCCACCGGGGAGCTGTTTTTT. This chain uses TRBV30 with TRBJ2-2; 8 bases line up with TRBD2. The V and J ends lost 6 bases and 4 bases, in that order; junction bases with no gene match: 10. Germline-derived CDR1 and CDR2 are GTSNPN and SVGIG (reference sequence). CDR3 length equals 15 residues.